This T cell receptor (beta chain) came from a study of T cell responses to AZD1222 COVID-19 vaccine. TCRdb's table, derived via immunoSEQ multiplex PCR, lists solely in-frame clones and lacks some. The sample records approximately 110,000 clones, about 92% being singletons. V was cut by 3 bases and J by 4 bases, with 13 bases left in between. The length of the CDR3 is 15 residues. From germline, CDR1 is DFQATT and CDR2 SNEGSKA (reference sequence). A word on this clone: Its antigen is as yet unknown.

Study observations and caveats: Only after the peak T cell response were repertoires sampled.

This clonotype originated in an adult who received the AZD1222 COVID-19 vaccine. This chain connects TRBV20-1 to TRBJ2-6; perhaps D is TRBD1 or TRBD2 (6 bases each). Material: peripheral blood, obtained 28 days after the second AZD1222 dose. CDR3 nucleotide sequence: TGCAGTGCTAGTCCGGGGGCGCTCGGGGCCAACGTCCTGACTTTC. Its translation: CSASPGALGANVLTF.